These 4 T cell receptor beta chains share one sample of origin, sequenced in a study of shared clonotypes between healthy human individuals. Profiling relied on immunoSEQ multiplex PCR, and the TCRdb table lists in-frame clones only, not all of them. The repertoire consists of about 380,000 clones, with around 96% occurring once and the leading ten covering around 0.3%. What was sequenced was memory CD8+ T cells sorted from blood. Subset described: CD45RO+ cells pooled with CCR7-negative TemRA cells. Receptors were obtained from a man aged 30 to 39 in good health.

This rearrangement joins TRBV5-6 to TRBJ1-3, with a possible D match to TRBD1 (6 bases). Germline loops: CDR1 SGHDT, CDR2 YYEEEE. V gave up 2 bases and J gave up 2 bases, with 8 bases separating them. This CDR3 is built from 14 residues. CDR3 in DNA: TGTGCCAGCAGCTTCGGACAGCCTGGAAACACCATATATTTT. It yields the protein CASSFGQPGNTIYF.

This rearrangement joins TRBV28 to TRBJ2-7; D unclear. The CDR3 has 12 amino acids. Germline V gives CDR1 MDHEN, CDR2 SYDVKM. Trimming cost V 5 bases and J 6 bases, with 11 bases left between them. The CDR3 nucleotides are TGTGCCAGCAGTCCGCCACGACGCGAGCAGTACTTC. Protein sequence: CASSPPRREQYF.

V usage is TRBV5-1 and J usage is TRBJ1-4; D ambiguous. V was clipped by 0 bases and J by 0 bases, with 15 bases between them. The germline gives CDR1 SGHRS, CDR2 YFSETQ. CDR3 length: 18 amino acids. CDR3 DNA sequence: TGCGCCAGCAGCTTGGTGGCGGGGTCTTATGCAACTAATGAAAAACTGTTTTTT. Its protein is CASSLVAGSYATNEKLFF.

As regards this clone: Other DNA sequences from this sample encode an identical CDR3 as well. The chain combines TRBV5-6 with TRBJ2-5; no firm D call. There are 11 residues in the CDR3. V was shortened by 4 bases and J by 2 bases, with 3 bases between the two germline ends. Germline V CDR1 and CDR2: SGHDT, YYEEEE. CDR3 sequence (DNA): TGTGCCAGCAGCGCGCAAGAGACCCAGTACTTC. The encoded protein is CASSAQETQYF.